This entry lists 15 T cell receptor beta chains sequenced from one sample in a study of identifying expanded T cells in peripheral blood (dated by TCRdb to between 2019 and 2020). The method behind the library was the immunoSEQ multiplex PCR assay. TCRdb holds this immuneACCESS table with in-frame rearrangements only. Some clones are missing; in checked studies, unresolved V genes explain under half, and the rest has no known cause. For this sample the table gives more than 85,000 clones, of which approximately 88% were detected only once. The biggest ten clones account for less than 15% of the sample. Material for sequencing was blood. These receptors originate from a person aged 18 to 70 in good health.

The chain couples TRBV30 to TRBJ1-1; D unclear. This CDR3 region has 11 residues. V gave up 6 bases and J gave up 1 base, with 6 bases separating them. Germline CDR1 is GTSNPN and CDR2 is SVGIG (reference sequence). DNA of the CDR3: TGTGCCTGTCGGGGGAACACTGAAGCTTTCTTT. Translating gives CACRGNTEAFF.

To note about this clone: This sample includes further DNA sequences coding for the same CDR3. This rearrangement joins TRBV29-1 to TRBJ2-7, with 8 bases that match TRBD2. The CDR3 extends over 15 amino acids. The junction had 13 bases not matched to a gene; V was cut back by 4 bases and J by 5 bases. Germline CDR1 and CDR2: SQVTM and ANQGSEA. The chain's CDR3 is CSVGPGRGGPNEQYF. Here the CDR3 DNA reads TGCAGCGTTGGGCCCGGTCGGGGGGGGCCCAACGAGCAGTACTTC.

This clone has only one observation. The chain is built from TRBV5-4 and TRBJ2-3; 7 bases agree with TRBD2. The CDR3 sequence is 17 residues long. Germline V gene lookup returns CDR1 SGHNT and CDR2 YYREEE (reference sequence). The V segment lost 0 bases and the J segment 0 bases; nucleotides outside the gene matches: 7. CDR3 sequence reads: CASSLGALAVSTDTQYF. In DNA form, the CDR3 reads TGTGCCAGCAGCTTGGGGGCTCTAGCGGTTAGCACAGATACGCAGTATTTT.

This clone was counted a single time. The chain has TRBV7-2 and TRBJ2-5, with TRBD2 identical over 14 bases. The V gene's germline CDR1 is SGHTA and CDR2 FQGNSA. The CDR3 loop spans 15 amino acids. With 6 bases clipped from V and 3 bases from J, the junction kept 3 bases outside the gene matches. The CDR3, as DNA: TGTGCCAGCAGACAGGGACTAGCGGGGGAAGAGACCCAGTACTTC. Its translation is CASRQGLAGEETQYF.

CDR3 protein: CASSGGTGGRDEQYF. The CDR3 DNA sequence: TGCGCCAGCAGCGGCGGGACAGGGGGCAGGGACGAGCAGTACTTC. The rearrangement uses TRBV5-1 and TRBJ2-7, with 12 bases lining up with TRBD1. Per germline, CDR1 SGHRS and CDR2 YFSETQ. The CDR3 is 15 amino acids. With 4 bases clipped from V and 5 bases from J, the junction kept 7 bases outside the gene matches.

The chain is built from TRBV29-1 and TRBJ1-1; D possibly corresponds to TRBD1 (5 bases). The length of the CDR3 is 14 residues. Germline CDR1 reads SQVTM; CDR2 reads ANQGSEA. Trimming took off 7 bases at V and 3 bases at J, with 18 bases between the two ends. The CDR3 protein is CSGREPGRDTEAFF. The CDR3, as DNA: TGCAGCGGTCGAGAACCGGGACGGGACACTGAAGCTTTCTTT.

This clone was recorded only once. This chain connects TRBV13 to TRBJ1-1; D might be TRBD1 (5 bases). V gave up 5 bases and J gave up 3 bases, with 19 bases separating them. This CDR3 region has 16 residues. Germline-derived CDR1 and CDR2 are PRHDT and FYEKMQ (reference sequence). The chain's CDR3 is CASSPYGASRDTEAFF. Here the CDR3 DNA reads TGTGCCAGCAGCCCATACGGGGCCAGTCGAGACACTGAAGCTTTCTTT. Looking up the rest from reference TRBV13 and TRBJ1-1 gives the full variable domain: AAGVIQSPRHLIKEKRETATLKCYPIPRHDTVYWYQQGPGQDPQFLISFYEKMQSDKGSIPDRFSAQQFSDYHSELNMSSLELGDSALYFCASSPYGASRDTEAFFGQGTRLTVV.

In its sample, this clone was seen a few times. This chain connects TRBV7-3 to TRBJ2-3; possibly TRBD1 or TRBD2 for D (5 bases each). The CDR3 loop spans 12 amino acids. Germline CDR1 is SGHTA and CDR2 is FQGTGA. Trimming removed 5 bases from V and 10 bases from J, with 13 bases in between. The CDR3 protein is CASSQDWGAQYF. CDR3 DNA sequence: TGTGCCAGCAGCCAGGACTGGGGCGCGCAGTATTTT.

This clone was counted once. This rearrangement joins TRBV11-2 to TRBJ1-2; TRBD1 matches 11 bases. Germline V gives CDR1 SGHAT, CDR2 FQNNGV. CDR3 size: 18 residues. Trimming took 1 base from V and 8 from J; bases not matched to a gene: 15. The CDR3 loop reads CASSLGVRGTGGIAGYTF. In DNA form, the CDR3 reads TGTGCCAGCAGCTTAGGGGTTAGAGGGACAGGGGGAATTGCAGGCTACACCTTC.

This clone has only one observation. This sequence joins TRBV9 and TRBJ2-5; 7 bases align to TRBD1. The CDR3 has 15 amino acids. Germline CDR1 is SGDLS and CDR2 is YYNGEE. The V gene end was trimmed by 3 bases and the J gene end by 5 bases; junction bases not matched to a gene: 10. This chain's CDR3 is CASSATGVLRETQYF. Here the CDR3 DNA reads TGTGCCAGCAGCGCCACAGGGGTTCTCCGGGAGACCCAGTACTTC.

This chain links TRBV4-3 with TRBJ2-3, with TRBD1 matching over 7 bases. V lost 4 bases and J lost 4; bases outside the gene matches: 5. Germline CDR1 and CDR2: LGHNA and YSLEER. CDR3 length equals 14 residues. DNA for the CDR3: TGCGCCAGCAGCCGCAACAGGGGCGCAGATACGCAGTATTTT. Protein product: CASSRNRGADTQYF.

The chain carries TRBV9 and TRBJ2-3; D assignment may be TRBD1 or TRBD2 (6 bases each). The germline gives CDR1 SGDLS, CDR2 YYNGEE. The CDR3 covers 15 residues. V lost 0 bases to trimming and J lost 8 bases, with 16 bases between them. CDR3 amino acids: CASSVEGGESGTQYF. The CDR3 DNA is TGTGCCAGCAGCGTAGAGGGGGGAGAATCAGGTACGCAGTATTTT.

This sequence joins TRBV30 and TRBJ1-5; D perhaps matches TRBD1 (6 bases). CDR3 length equals 16 residues. Germline V gene lookup returns CDR1 GTSNPN and CDR2 SVGIG (reference sequence). Trimming took 3 bases from V and 1 from J, leaving 16 bases between them. CDR3: CAWSTRTVLSNQPQHF. CDR3 bases: TGTGCCTGGAGCACACGGACAGTATTAAGCAATCAGCCCCAGCATTTT. Supplemented by reference TRBV30 and TRBJ1-5, the full variable domain reads SQTIHQWPATLVQPVGSPLSLECTVEGTSNPNLYWYRQAAGRGLQLLFYSVGIGQISSEVPQNLSASRPQDRQFILSSKKLLLSDSGFYLCAWSTRTVLSNQPQHFGDGTRLSIL.

The chain employs TRBV29-1 and TRBJ2-7; tentatively, D is TRBD1 (5 bases). Between the trimmed V and J ends, which lost 3 bases and 5 bases, there was a span of 11 bases. The CDR3 spans 12 residues. Per germline, CDR1 SQVTM and CDR2 ANQGSEA. The CDR3 nucleotides read TGCAGCGTTGAGGTGGGGCTCAACGAGCAGTACTTC. It encodes CSVEVGLNEQYF.

The chain couples TRBV2 to TRBJ2-5, with 9 nucleotides matching TRBD1. Germline assignment: CDR1 SNHLY and CDR2 FYNNEI. The CDR3 contains 14 residues. The V segment lost 7 bases and the J segment 4 bases; nucleotides outside the gene matches: 7. The CDR3 loop is CASTGRDRAETQYF. Written as DNA, the CDR3 is TGTGCCAGCACGGGGAGGGACAGGGCAGAGACCCAGTACTTC.